The 15 T cell receptor beta chains in this list originate from one sample, sequenced in a study of metastatic and nonmetastatic thyroid tumors. No treatment of any kind had been given to any patient before thyroid surgery. TCRdb re-analyzed the PCR reads using MiXCR. The sample has about 60,000 clones, 15% to 20% seen once. Sequenced input: blood. The source of these receptors is a male donor with papillary thyroid cancer or a benign thyroid nodule (not recorded which). Some clones in this sample may be carry-over from other donors' samples.

Of note for this clone: A much larger clone sits a single nucleotide away, making a read error possible. The sample carries other DNA sequences with the same CDR3. The chain recombines TRBV4-3 with TRBJ2-5; TRBD2 agrees at 9 bases. This CDR3 region has 13 residues. The germline CDR1 and CDR2 sequences are LGHNA and YSLEER. The CDR3 is CASSRGLAETQYF. CDR3 sequence (DNA): TGCGCCAGCAGCCGGGGACTAGCAGAGACACAGTACTTC.

The J gene is TRBJ2-7, the V gene TRBV7-6, with D possibly TRBD1 on 5 matching bases. The CDR3 loop spans 18 amino acids. V lost 0 bases and J lost 2, with 20 bases in between. Germline CDR1 is SGHVS and CDR2 is FNYEAQ. The CDR3 region is CASSLALRQSSSPYEQYF. The CDR3 bases are TGTGCCAGCAGCTTAGCTCTGAGACAGAGTTCGTCTCCCTACGAGCAGTACTTC.

This clone has a count of ten or more. The rearrangement links TRBV19 to TRBJ2-2, with TRBD1 matching 8 bases. After removal of 5 bases from V and 5 bases from J, the junction contained 7 bases not matched to a gene. The germline V gene has CDR1 LNHDA and CDR2 SQIVND (reference sequence). The CDR3 runs 15 residues. The CDR3 nucleotides are TGTGCCAGTAGTTTCCGACAGGGGTGGACCGGGGAGCTGTTTTTT. This encodes CASSFRQGWTGELFF.

The chain recombines TRBV7-9 with TRBJ1-2, with no clear D. Germline V CDR1 and CDR2: SEHNR, FQNEAQ (reference sequence). The CDR3 loop spans 13 amino acids. Between the trimmed V and J ends, which lost 1 base and 7 bases, there was a span of 10 bases. DNA of the CDR3: TGTGCCAGCAGCTTAGGCCAGGTATGTGGCTACACCTTC. Protein: CASSLGQVCGYTF. The full variable domain, completed using reference TRBV7-9 and TRBJ1-2, is DTGVSQNPRHKITKRGQNVTFRCDPISEHNRLYWYRQTLGQGPEFLTYFQNEAQLEKSRLLSDRFSAERPKGSFSTLEIQRTEQGDSAMYLCASSLGQVCGYTFGSGTRLTVV.

As concerns this clone: This may be a read error, as it is one base from a much larger clone. The V call is TRBV20-1, the J call TRBJ2-5; tentatively, D is TRBD2 (5 bases). V was pared by 4 bases and J by 2 bases, with 14 bases between. The germline CDR1 and CDR2 sequences are DFQATT and SNEGSKA (reference sequence). The CDR3 is 14 residues long. CDR3 in amino acids: CSANYGGPQETQYF. CDR3 sequence (DNA): TGCAGTGCTAACTACGGAGGACCGCAAGAGACCCAGTACTTC.

This clone was observed a single time. The chain carries TRBV30 and TRBJ1-5; D gene unclear. Germline V gene data show CDR1 as GTSNPN and CDR2 as SVGIG (reference sequence). CDR3 length: 12 residues. V was shortened by 2 bases and J by 16 bases, with 18 bases between the two germline ends. CDR3 nucleotide sequence: TGTGCCTGGAGTCCGCCGGGCCAGCCCCTTCATTTT. Its translation is CAWSPPGQPLHF.

There are a few counts of this clone. A much larger clonotype is one base distant, so this may be a read error. V gene TRBV28 combines with J gene TRBJ2-5; D is unclear. Between the trimmed V and J ends, which lost 6 bases and 8 bases, there was a span of 10 bases. The CDR3 runs 11 residues. Germline-derived CDR1 and CDR2 are MDHEN and SYDVKM. DNA of the CDR3: TGTGCCAGCAGCCTCCTGGATACCCAGTACTTC. Residues: CASSLLDTQYF.

This clone was detected only a few times. A read error may be the cause here, since a much bigger clone is one base away. J is TRBJ2-3 and V is TRBV27; D is ambiguous. This CDR3 contains 12 residues. V dropped 7 bases and J dropped 1 base, with 6 bases sitting between them. The germline V gene has CDR1 MNHEY and CDR2 SMNVEV (reference sequence). CDR3: CASKLCTDTQYF. As DNA, the CDR3 is TGTGCCAGCAAGCTCTGCACAGATACGCAGTATTTT.

This clone was counted ten times or more. This CDR3 is also generated by other DNA sequences in the sample. The chain uses TRBV20-1 and TRBJ1-5; D remains ambiguous. In germline, CDR1 is DFQATT, CDR2 SNEGSKA (reference sequence). Trimming pared 0 bases from V and 4 bases from J, leaving 13 bases between. The CDR3 extends over 15 amino acids. The CDR3 DNA sequence: TGCAGTGCTAGAGATCTTGGCAGGTCTAATCAGCCCCAGCATTTT. It yields the protein CSARDLGRSNQPQHF.

This clone was picked up many times. The J gene is TRBJ2-1, the V gene TRBV27, with D possibly being TRBD2 (5 bases). Germline assignment: CDR1 MNHEY and CDR2 SMNVEV (reference sequence). Trimming removed 2 bases at V and 3 bases at J, with 5 bases between. The CDR3 runs 13 residues. The CDR3 is CASSLGLYNEQFF. The CDR3 DNA reads TGTGCCAGCAGTTTAGGACTCTACAATGAGCAGTTCTTC.

This clone was seen ten or more times. Other nucleotide sequences in the sample specify the same CDR3. This chain joins TRBV9 and TRBJ2-3, with D uncertain. V shed 0 bases and J shed 5 bases, with 4 bases lying between them. CDR1 and CDR2 (germline): SGDLS, YYNGEE. CDR3 size: 12 residues. The CDR3: CASSVGLDTQYF. The CDR3, as DNA: TGTGCCAGCAGCGTAGGTCTAGATACGCAGTATTTT.

This clone was picked up one time. A much bigger clone sits one base away, suggesting this may be a read error. The V gene is TRBV3-1, the J gene TRBJ2-5; 7 bases match TRBD1. Germline V gene lookup returns CDR1 LGHDT and CDR2 YNNKEL (reference sequence). This CDR3 comprises 17 residues. The CDR3 DNA is TGTGCCAGCAGCCATATTCCCGCAATACAGGGGCAAGAGAGCCAGTACTTC. As protein: CASSHIPAIQGQESQYF.

V and J are TRBV6-2 or TRBV6-3 and TRBJ2-2; D may be TRBD2 (7 bases). CDR1 and CDR2 from the germline V gene are MNHEY and SVGEGT. The CDR3 runs to 15 residues. V was shortened by 7 bases and J by 10 bases, with 22 bases between the two germline ends. Written as DNA, the CDR3 is TGTGCCAGCAAAGGATCGGGGGGCGACACCTTGGAGCTGTTTTTT. This codes for CASKGSGGDTLELFF.

Regarding this clone: Since a much larger clone is just one base distant, this may be a read error. V is TRBV14 and J is TRBJ2-1, with D unclear. V was pared by 0 bases and J by 6 bases, with 9 bases between. Germline CDR1 reads SGHDN; CDR2 reads FVKESK. This CDR3 contains 14 residues. CDR3 coding DNA: TGTGCCAGCAGCCAAGATATTAGTACCAATGAGCAGTTCTTC. The encoded protein is CASSQDISTNEQFF.

The V gene is TRBV7-2, the J gene TRBJ2-2; D remains ambiguous. The CDR3 contains 14 residues. The germline V gene encodes CDR1 SGHTA and CDR2 FQGNSA. V was pared by 3 bases and J by 6 bases, with 11 bases between. The CDR3 sequence: CASSLLLDSGELFF. The CDR3 bases are TGTGCCAGCAGCTTGTTGCTAGATTCCGGGGAGCTGTTTTTT.